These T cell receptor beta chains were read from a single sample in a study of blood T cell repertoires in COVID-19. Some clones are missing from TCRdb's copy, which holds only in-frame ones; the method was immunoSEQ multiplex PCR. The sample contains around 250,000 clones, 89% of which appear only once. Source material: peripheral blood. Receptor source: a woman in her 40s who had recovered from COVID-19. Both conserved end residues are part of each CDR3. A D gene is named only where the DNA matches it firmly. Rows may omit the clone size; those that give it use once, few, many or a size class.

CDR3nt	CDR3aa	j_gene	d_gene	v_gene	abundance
TGTGCCAGCAAAGTCAAGGGACTCCCCAATTCACCCCTCCACTTT	CASKVKGLPNSPLHF	TRBJ1-6	NA	TRBV28	NA
TGCAGCGTTGAATTAGAGAACAATCAGCCCCAGCATTTT	CSVELENNQPQHF	TRBJ1-5	NA	TRBV29-1	NA
TGCGCCAGCAGCTTGTGGCAGGGAAAAGACGGGGAGCTGTTTTTT	CASSLWQGKDGELFF	TRBJ2-2	NA	TRBV5-1	few
TGTGCCAGCAGCGTAATTAGCGGCGGGCCAGAGACCCAGTACTTC	CASSVISGGPETQYF	TRBJ2-5	NA	TRBV9	NA
TGTGCCAGCTCACCCGGGACAGGGGGCGCGGAGACCCAGTACTTC	CASSPGTGGAETQYF	TRBJ2-5	TRBD1	TRBV18	NA
TGTGCCAGTAACGACAGGGGGACCTACAATGAGCAGTTCTTC	CASNDRGTYNEQFF	TRBJ2-1	TRBD1	TRBV19	few
TGTGCCACCGAACCCGGTAGCCAGGGGGCGCGTGGCTACACCTTC	CATEPGSQGARGYTF	TRBJ1-2	TRBD1	TRBV28	NA
TGTGCCAGCAGCTCGACGGACAGGTACTCTGGAAACACCATATATTTT	CASSSTDRYSGNTIYF	TRBJ1-3	TRBD1	TRBV9	NA
TGTGCCAGCAGTAAACAGGGGGCCGGGGAGCTGTTTTTT	CASSKQGAGELFF	TRBJ2-2	TRBD1	TRBV9	NA
TGTGCCAGCAGCTTATCGGATCGGACTAGCGGGGGGGCCTACGAGCAGTACTTC	CASSLSDRTSGGAYEQYF	TRBJ2-7	TRBD2	TRBV7-2	NA
TGTGCCTGGGGCGACAGACCGAATCAGCCCCAGCATTTT	CAWGDRPNQPQHF	TRBJ1-5	NA	TRBV30	NA
TGCAGCGGGACACTAGCGGCTTCCTACGAGCAGTACTTC	CSGTLAASYEQYF	TRBJ2-7	TRBD2	TRBV29-1	once
TGTGCCAGCAGTTTTCGTAGCACAGATACGCAGTATTTT	CASSFRSTDTQYF	TRBJ2-3	NA	TRBV12-3/TRBV12-4	once
TGCGCCAGCAGCTTGAATCGGCTAGCGGGGGCAGATACGCAGTATTTT	CASSLNRLAGADTQYF	TRBJ2-3	TRBD2	TRBV5-1	NA
TGTGCCAGCAGTGTCACGGGTCGCGGGAGCTACACCTTC	CASSVTGRGSYTF	TRBJ1-2	NA	TRBV12-3/TRBV12-4	NA
TGTGCCTGGAACCCGGGAGTTCGGGAGACCCAGTACTTC	CAWNPGVRETQYF	TRBJ2-5	NA	TRBV30	NA
TGTGCCAGTAGTTCAGGGACAGGGCGACTCAATGAGCAGTTCTTC	CASSSGTGRLNEQFF	TRBJ2-1	TRBD1	TRBV19	NA
TGTGCCAGCAGCTTAAGGGACTACAGTAACACAGATACGCAGTATTTT	CASSLRDYSNTDTQYF	TRBJ2-3	TRBD2	TRBV13	once
TGTGCCAGCACGCCCCCGAGTTATGAAAAACTGTTTTTT	CASTPPSYEKLFF	TRBJ1-4	NA	TRBV6-5	NA
TGTGCCAGCAGCTTCCTCCTGGACAGAGGGACCGGGGAGCTGTTTTTT	CASSFLLDRGTGELFF	TRBJ2-2	NA	TRBV7-6	NA
TGTGCCAGCAGCTTCCCTAGCGGTCCAACTGGTGAGCAGTTCTTC	CASSFPSGPTGEQFF	TRBJ2-1	TRBD2	TRBV13	NA
TGTGCCAGCAGTTTACCCGGGAGGGCAGATACGCAGTATTTT	CASSLPGRADTQYF	TRBJ2-3	TRBD2	TRBV28	NA
TGTGCCAGCAGCGGGGATACTTATCAGCCCCAGCATTTT	CASSGDTYQPQHF	TRBJ1-5	NA	TRBV27	NA
TGTGCCAGCTCACCTACGAAGCTAGCGGGGAGGTACCAAGAGACCCAGTACTTC	CASSPTKLAGRYQETQYF	TRBJ2-5	TRBD2	TRBV18	NA
TGTGCCAGCAGCCCAGAACCGGGACTAGCGGCAACTGAGCAGTACTTC	CASSPEPGLAATEQYF	TRBJ2-7	TRBD2	TRBV5-5	NA
TGTGCCAGTAGTAGACTAGCGGGGGGGCCCAGCACAGATACGCAGTATTTT	CASSRLAGGPSTDTQYF	TRBJ2-3	TRBD2	TRBV19	NA
TGTGCCTGGAGTACCGCTCAGGGTTTGGCGGAGACCCAGTACTTC	CAWSTAQGLAETQYF	TRBJ2-5	NA	TRBV30	NA
TGTGCTAGTGGCCGGAAGACAGTAAAAGACCGACCAGATACGCAGTATTTT	CASGRKTVKDRPDTQYF	TRBJ2-3	NA	TRBV12-5	NA
TGTGCCAGCAGCCCCGATGGAGGGCCCCAGCATTTT	CASSPDGGPQHF	TRBJ1-5	NA	TRBV9	NA
TGTGCCAGCAGCTTCACAGGCGGCACTGAAGCTTTCTTT	CASSFTGGTEAFF	TRBJ1-1	NA	TRBV7-2	NA
TGTGCCAGCAGCTCCGACAGAGTTGAGACCCAGTACTTC	CASSSDRVETQYF	TRBJ2-5	NA	TRBV11-2	few
TGTGCCAGCAGCAACCACAGGCGGGGGGATTACAATGAGCAGTTCTTC	CASSNHRRGDYNEQFF	TRBJ2-1	TRBD2	TRBV7-3	once
TGTGCCAGTAGTAACGGCAGGGGGCCAAATCAGCCCCAGCATTTT	CASSNGRGPNQPQHF	TRBJ1-5	TRBD1	TRBV19	NA
TGTGCCAGCGACCTTTTGGCGGGGGGGCGGGAGACCCAGTACTTC	CASDLLAGGRETQYF	TRBJ2-5	TRBD2	TRBV2	NA
TGTGCCAGCAGCCCGGACAGGGGGAACACCGGGGAGCTGTTTTTT	CASSPDRGNTGELFF	TRBJ2-2	TRBD1	TRBV5-6	NA
TGTGCCAGCAGCCAAGACAGTCGGAGAACTGAAGCTTTCTTT	CASSQDSRRTEAFF	TRBJ1-1	NA	TRBV3-1/TRBV3-2	NA
TGTGCCAGCAGCGAGGACAGAACCCCGGGTCAGCCCCAGCATTTT	CASSEDRTPGQPQHF	TRBJ1-5	NA	TRBV3-1/TRBV3-2	NA
TGTGCCAGCAGCGACAGGGGGCTCGGAGCCCTCCACTTT	CASSDRGLGALHF	TRBJ1-6	TRBD1	TRBV11-2	NA
TGTGCCAGCACCTCGGGACAGGGGCACCATGGCTACACCTTC	CASTSGQGHHGYTF	TRBJ1-2	TRBD1	TRBV27	once
TGTGCCAGCAGCTTAGGGACTAGCGGCAATGAGCAGTTCTTC	CASSLGTSGNEQFF	TRBJ2-1	TRBD2	TRBV7-9	NA
TGTGCCAGCAGTTTCAGATTTTACTACGAGCAGTACTTC	CASSFRFYYEQYF	TRBJ2-7	NA	TRBV27	NA
TGCGCCAGCAGCTTTGTGGGGGCGCGAGAAAAACTGTTTTTT	CASSFVGAREKLFF	TRBJ1-4	NA	TRBV5-1	NA
TGCAGTGCTAGTCGGGGACAGGGGGTAATGGGTGGAAACACCATATATTTT	CSASRGQGVMGGNTIYF	TRBJ1-3	TRBD1	TRBV20-1	NA
TGTGCCAGCAGTTTCGGACAGGGGGGGCGTCAGCCCCAGCATTTT	CASSFGQGGRQPQHF	TRBJ1-5	TRBD1	TRBV27	NA
TGTGCCAGCAGTTTGACTCGGGGACATGCCTACGAGCAGTACTTC	CASSLTRGHAYEQYF	TRBJ2-7	NA	TRBV28	NA
TGTGCCAGCAGTCGGGATAGCGGGAGAATGTCAGATACGCAGTATTTT	CASSRDSGRMSDTQYF	TRBJ2-3	TRBD2	TRBV2	once